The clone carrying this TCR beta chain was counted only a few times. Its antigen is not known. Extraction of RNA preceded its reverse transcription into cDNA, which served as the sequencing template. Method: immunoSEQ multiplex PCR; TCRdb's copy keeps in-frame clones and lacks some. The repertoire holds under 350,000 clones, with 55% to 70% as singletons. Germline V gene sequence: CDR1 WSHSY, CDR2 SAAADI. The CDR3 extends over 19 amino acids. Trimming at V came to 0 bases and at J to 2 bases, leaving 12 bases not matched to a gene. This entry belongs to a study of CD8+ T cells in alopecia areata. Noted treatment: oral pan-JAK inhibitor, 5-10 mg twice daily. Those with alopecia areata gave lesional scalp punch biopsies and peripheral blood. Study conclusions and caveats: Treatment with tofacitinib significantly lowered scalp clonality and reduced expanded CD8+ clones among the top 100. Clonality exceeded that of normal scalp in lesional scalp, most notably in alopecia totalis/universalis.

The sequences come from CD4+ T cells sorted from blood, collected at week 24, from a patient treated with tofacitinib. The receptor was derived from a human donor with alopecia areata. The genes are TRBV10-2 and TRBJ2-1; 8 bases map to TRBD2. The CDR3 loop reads CASSESGSGGVRAYNEQFF. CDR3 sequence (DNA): TGCGCCAGCAGTGAGTCGGGGAGCGGGGGAGTTAGGGCCTACAATGAGCAGTTCTTC.